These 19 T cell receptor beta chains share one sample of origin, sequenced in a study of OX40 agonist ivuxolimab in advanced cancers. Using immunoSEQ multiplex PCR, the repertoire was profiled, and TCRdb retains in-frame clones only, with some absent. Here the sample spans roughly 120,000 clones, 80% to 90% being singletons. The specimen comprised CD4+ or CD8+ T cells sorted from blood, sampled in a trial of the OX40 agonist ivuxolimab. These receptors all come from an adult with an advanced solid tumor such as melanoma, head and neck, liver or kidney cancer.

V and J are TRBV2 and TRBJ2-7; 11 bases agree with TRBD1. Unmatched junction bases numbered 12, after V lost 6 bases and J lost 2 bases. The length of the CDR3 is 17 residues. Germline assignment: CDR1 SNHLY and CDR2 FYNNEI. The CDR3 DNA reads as TGTGCCAGCAGCGCACCAACTCCGGGACAGGGGGCCTACGAGCAGTACTTC. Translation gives CASSAPTPGQGAYEQYF.

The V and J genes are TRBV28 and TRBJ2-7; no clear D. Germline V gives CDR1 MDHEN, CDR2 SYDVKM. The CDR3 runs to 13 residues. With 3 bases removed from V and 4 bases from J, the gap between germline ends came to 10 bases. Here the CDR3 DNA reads TGTGCCAGCAGTTTCAACATCAAATACGAGCAGTACTTC. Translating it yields CASSFNIKYEQYF.

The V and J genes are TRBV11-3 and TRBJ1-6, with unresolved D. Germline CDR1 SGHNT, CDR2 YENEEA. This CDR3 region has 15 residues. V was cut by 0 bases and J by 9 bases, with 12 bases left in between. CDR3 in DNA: TGTGCCAGCAGCTTAGAAGGGTCTCAGATTTCACCCCTCCACTTT. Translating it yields CASSLEGSQISPLHF.

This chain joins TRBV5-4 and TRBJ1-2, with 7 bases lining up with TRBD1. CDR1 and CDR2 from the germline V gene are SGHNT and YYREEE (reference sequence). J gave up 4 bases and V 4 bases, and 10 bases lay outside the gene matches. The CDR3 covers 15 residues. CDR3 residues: CASSDPRQGGYGYTF. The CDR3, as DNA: TGTGCCAGCAGCGACCCCCGACAGGGCGGCTATGGCTACACCTTC.

In DNA form, the CDR3 reads TGTGCCAGCACTAGGGTCGAGGTAGTCGGGGAGACCCAGTACTTC. It specifies CASTRVEVVGETQYF. This rearrangement joins TRBV28 to TRBJ2-5; the D is unclear. V was cut by 7 bases and J by 5 bases, with 20 bases left in between. CDR1 MDHEN and CDR2 SYDVKM come from the germline V gene. The CDR3 loop spans 15 amino acids.

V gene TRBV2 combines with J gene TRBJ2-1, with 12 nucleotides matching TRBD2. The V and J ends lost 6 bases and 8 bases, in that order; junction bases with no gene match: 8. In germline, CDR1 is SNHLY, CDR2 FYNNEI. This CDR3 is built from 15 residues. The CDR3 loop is CASSQLAGGTYEQFF. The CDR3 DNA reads TGTGCCAGCAGCCAACTAGCGGGGGGCACCTATGAGCAGTTCTTC. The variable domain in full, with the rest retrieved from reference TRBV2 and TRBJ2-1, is EPEVTQTPSHQVTQMGQEVILRCVPISNHLYFYWYRQILGQKVEFLVSFYNNEISEKSEIFDDQFSVERPDGSNFTLKIRSTKLEDSAMYFCASSQLAGGTYEQFFGPGTRLTVL.

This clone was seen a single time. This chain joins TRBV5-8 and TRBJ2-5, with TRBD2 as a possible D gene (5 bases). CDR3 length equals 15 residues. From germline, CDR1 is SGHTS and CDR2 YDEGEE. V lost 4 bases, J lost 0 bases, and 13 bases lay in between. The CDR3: CASSVRTWYQETQYF. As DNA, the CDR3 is TGTGCCAGCAGCGTCCGGACTTGGTACCAAGAGACCCAGTACTTC.

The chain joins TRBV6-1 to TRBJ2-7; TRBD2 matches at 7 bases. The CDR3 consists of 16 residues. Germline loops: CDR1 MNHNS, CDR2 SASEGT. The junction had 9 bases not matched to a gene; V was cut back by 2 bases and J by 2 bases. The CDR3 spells CASSESGDGDPYEQYF. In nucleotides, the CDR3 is TGTGCCAGCAGTGAAAGCGGGGACGGTGATCCCTACGAGCAGTACTTC.

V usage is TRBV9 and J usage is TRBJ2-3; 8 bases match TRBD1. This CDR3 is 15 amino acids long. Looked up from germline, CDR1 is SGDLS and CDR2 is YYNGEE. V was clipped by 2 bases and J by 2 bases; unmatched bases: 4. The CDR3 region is CASSVTGGPTDTQYF. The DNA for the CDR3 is TGTGCCAGCAGCGTTACAGGGGGGCCCACAGATACGCAGTATTTT.

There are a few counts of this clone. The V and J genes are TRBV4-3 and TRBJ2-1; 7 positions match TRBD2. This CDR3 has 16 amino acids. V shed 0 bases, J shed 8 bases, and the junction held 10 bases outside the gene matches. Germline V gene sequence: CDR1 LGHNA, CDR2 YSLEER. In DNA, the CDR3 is TGCGCCAGCAGCCAAGATGGGGGGGTGGCCGGCGATGAGCAGTTCTTC. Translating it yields CASSQDGGVAGDEQFF.

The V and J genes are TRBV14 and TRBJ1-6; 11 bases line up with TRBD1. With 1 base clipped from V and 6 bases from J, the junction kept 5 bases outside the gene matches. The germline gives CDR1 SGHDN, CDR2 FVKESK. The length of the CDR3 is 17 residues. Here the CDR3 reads CASSQGTGGVGNSPLHF. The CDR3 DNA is TGTGCCAGCAGCCAAGGGACAGGGGGCGTTGGTAATTCACCCCTCCACTTT.

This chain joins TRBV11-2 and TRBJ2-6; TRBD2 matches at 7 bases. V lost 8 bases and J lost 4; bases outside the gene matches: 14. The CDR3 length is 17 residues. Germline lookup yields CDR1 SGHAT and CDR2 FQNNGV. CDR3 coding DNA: TGTGCCAGCCACTCCCTTAGGGAGGGGTCCGGGGCCAACGTCCTGACTTTC. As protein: CASHSLREGSGANVLTF.

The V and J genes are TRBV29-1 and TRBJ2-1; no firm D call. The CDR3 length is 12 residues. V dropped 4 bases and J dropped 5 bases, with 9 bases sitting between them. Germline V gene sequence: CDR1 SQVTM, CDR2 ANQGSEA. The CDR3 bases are TGCAGCGTTGTTGTCAGAAACAATGAGCAGTTCTTC. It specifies CSVVVRNNEQFF.

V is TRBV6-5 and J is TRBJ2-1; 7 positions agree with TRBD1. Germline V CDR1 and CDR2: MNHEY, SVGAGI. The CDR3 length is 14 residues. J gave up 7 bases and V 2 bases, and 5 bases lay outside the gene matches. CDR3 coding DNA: TGTGCCAGCAGTTACGGGACAGTTAAGAATGAGCAGTTCTTC. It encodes CASSYGTVKNEQFF.

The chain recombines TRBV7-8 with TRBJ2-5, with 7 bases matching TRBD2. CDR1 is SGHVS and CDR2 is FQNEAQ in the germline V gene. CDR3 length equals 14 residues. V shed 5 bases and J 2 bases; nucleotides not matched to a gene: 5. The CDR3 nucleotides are TGTGCCAGCAGCCTTAGACTAGCTCAAGAGACCCAGTACTTC. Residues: CASSLRLAQETQYF. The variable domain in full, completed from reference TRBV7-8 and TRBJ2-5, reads GAGVSQSPRYKVAKRGQDVALRCDPISGHVSLFWYQQALGQGPEFLTYFQNEAQLDKSGLPSDRFFAERPEGSVSTLKIQRTQQEDSAVYLCASSLRLAQETQYFGPGTRLLVL.

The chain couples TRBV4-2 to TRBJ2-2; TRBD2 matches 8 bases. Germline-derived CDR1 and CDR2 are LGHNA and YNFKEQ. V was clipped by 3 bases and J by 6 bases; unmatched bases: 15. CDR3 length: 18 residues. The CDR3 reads CASSQIYMSGGRAGELFF. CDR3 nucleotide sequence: TGTGCCAGCAGCCAGATCTACATGAGCGGGGGAAGGGCCGGGGAGCTGTTTTTT.

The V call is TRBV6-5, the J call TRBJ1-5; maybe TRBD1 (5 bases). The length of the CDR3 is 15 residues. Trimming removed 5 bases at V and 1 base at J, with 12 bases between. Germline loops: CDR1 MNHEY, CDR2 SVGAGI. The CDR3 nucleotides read TGTGCCAGCAGTCCGGGACTCCTGAGCAATCAGCCCCAGCATTTT. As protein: CASSPGLLSNQPQHF.

The CDR3 protein is CASSGRTSGADTQYF. The CDR3 nucleotides are TGTGCCAGCAGCGGGCGGACTAGCGGGGCGGATACGCAGTATTTT. V is TRBV5-4 and J is TRBJ2-3, with 12 bases aligning to TRBD2. The CDR3 is 15 residues long. Germline lookup yields CDR1 SGHNT and CDR2 YYREEE (reference sequence). Germline trimming cut 4 bases from V and 6 bases from J; bases unmatched to any gene: 6.

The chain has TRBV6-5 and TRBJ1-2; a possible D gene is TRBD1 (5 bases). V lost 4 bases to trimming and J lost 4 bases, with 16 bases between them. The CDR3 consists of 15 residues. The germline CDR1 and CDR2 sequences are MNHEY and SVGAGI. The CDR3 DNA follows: TGTGCCAGCAGTTCCCAGGGATGGAGTGGCTATGGCTACACCTTC. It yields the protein CASSSQGWSGYGYTF.